This T cell receptor (beta chain) was sequenced during a study of blood T cell repertoires in COVID-19. As for the study in general: The samples span acute and convalescent COVID-19 from the United States, Italy and Spain. In each case, the material was cDNA or gDNA derived from T cells, B-cell-depleted T cells, or PBMCs.

Original data processing: The assay estimated nucleated cells by amplifying reference gene primers. Method: immunoSEQ multiplex PCR; TCRdb's copy keeps in-frame clones and lacks some. The DNA was the basis for D and trimming; V, J and clone size are from that table. The data contain 140,000 or so clones, around 80% of them seen just once; the ten biggest clones take up 3.5%. The CDR3 consists of 15 residues. V lost 4 bases, J lost 3 bases, and 6 bases stayed unmatched. Germline lookup yields CDR1 MNHEY and CDR2 SVGEGT. The sample was peripheral blood. The chain recombines TRBV6-2 or TRBV6-3 with TRBJ2-1; TRBD2 aligns across 7 bases. The source of this sequence is a man between 70 and 80 years old who had recovered from COVID-19. CDR3 sequence reads: CASSLASGYYNEQFF. The CDR3 nucleotides read TGTGCCAGCAGTTTGGCTAGCGGATACTACAATGAGCAGTTCTTC.